The following is a TCR beta chain sequence with its context. The germline CDR1 and CDR2 sequences are ENHRY and SYGVKD. The V segment lost 0 bases and the J segment 0 bases; nucleotides outside the gene matches: 3. The CDR3 is made up of 16 amino acids. As originally analysed: Researchers report that nucleated cell counts were estimated from reference gene primer amplification. TCRdb keeps only in-frame clones here, not all; method: immunoSEQ multiplex PCR. D and trimming were read from the DNA, whereas the V and J calls and clone size are those reported in that table. This repertoire shows around 80,000 clones, more than 85% found once; its top ten account for around 0.6%. The data belong to a study of blood T cell repertoires in COVID-19. About the study: Acute and convalescent COVID-19 samples came from the United States, Italy and Spain. Sources were T cells, B-cell-depleted T cells, or PBMCs; the material itself was cDNA or gDNA.

V gene TRBV10-3 combines with J gene TRBJ2-7, with 9 nucleotides matching TRBD1. The receptor comes from a man aged 55 to 70 with acute or convalescent COVID-19. The sample taken for sequencing was peripheral blood. The CDR3 reads CAISESDRGSSYEQYF. CDR3 bases: TGTGCCATCAGTGAGTCAGACAGGGGGAGCTCCTACGAGCAGTACTTC.